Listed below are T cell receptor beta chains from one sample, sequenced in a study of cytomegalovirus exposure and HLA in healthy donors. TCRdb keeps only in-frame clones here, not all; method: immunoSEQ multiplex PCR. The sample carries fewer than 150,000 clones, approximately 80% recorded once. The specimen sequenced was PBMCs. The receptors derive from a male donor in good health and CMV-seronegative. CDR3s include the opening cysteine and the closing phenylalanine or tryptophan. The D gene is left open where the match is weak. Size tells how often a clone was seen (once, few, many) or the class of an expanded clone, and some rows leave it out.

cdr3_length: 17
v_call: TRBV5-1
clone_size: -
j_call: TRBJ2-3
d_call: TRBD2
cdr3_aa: CASSAGTSGKSTDTQYF
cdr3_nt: TGCGCCAGCAGCGCTGGGACTAGCGGAAAGAGCACAGATACGCAGTATTTT

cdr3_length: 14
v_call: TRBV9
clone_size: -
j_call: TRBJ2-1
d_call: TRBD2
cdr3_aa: CASSSAGTNNEQFF
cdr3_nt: TGTGCCAGCAGCTCAGCGGGGACCAACAATGAGCAGTTCTTC

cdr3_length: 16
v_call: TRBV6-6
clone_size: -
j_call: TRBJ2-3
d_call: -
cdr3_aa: CASSRVPGSRPGTQYF
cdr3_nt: TGTGCCAGCAGCCGTGTGCCCGGCTCGCGGCCGGGGACGCAGTATTTT

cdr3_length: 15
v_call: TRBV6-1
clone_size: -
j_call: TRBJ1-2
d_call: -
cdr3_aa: CASMEEGGSNYGYTF
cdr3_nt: TGTGCCAGCATGGAGGAGGGCGGATCCAACTATGGCTACACCTTC

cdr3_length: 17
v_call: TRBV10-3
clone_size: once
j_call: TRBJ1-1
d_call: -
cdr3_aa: CAISEPRTGRVRTEAFF
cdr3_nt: TGTGCCATCAGTGAGCCGAGAACAGGCAGGGTTCGAACTGAAGCTTTCTTT

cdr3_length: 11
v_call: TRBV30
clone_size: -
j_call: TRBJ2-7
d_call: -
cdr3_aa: CAWTGQNEQYF
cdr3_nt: TGTGCCTGGACTGGACAGAACGAGCAGTACTTC

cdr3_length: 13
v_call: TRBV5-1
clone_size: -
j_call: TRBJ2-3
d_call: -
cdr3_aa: CASSLLRGNTQYF
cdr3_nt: TGCGCCAGCAGCTTGCTCCGGGGGAATACGCAGTATTTT

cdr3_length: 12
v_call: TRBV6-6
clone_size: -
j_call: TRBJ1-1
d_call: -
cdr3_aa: CASSYATAEAFF
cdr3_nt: TGTGCCAGCAGTTACGCGACAGCCGAAGCTTTCTTT

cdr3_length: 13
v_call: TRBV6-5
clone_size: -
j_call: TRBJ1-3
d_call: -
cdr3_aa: CASLVSSGNTIYF
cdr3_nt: TGTGCCAGCCTCGTTAGCTCTGGAAACACCATATATTTT

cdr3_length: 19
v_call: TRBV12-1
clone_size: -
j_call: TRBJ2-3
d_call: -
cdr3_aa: CASSSMGTSGGSRTDTQYF
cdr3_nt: TGTGCCAGCAGCTCCATGGGGACTAGCGGGGGGTCTCGAACAGATACGCAGTATTTT

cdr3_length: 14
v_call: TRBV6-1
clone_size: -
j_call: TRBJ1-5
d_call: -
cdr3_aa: CASSGSLTVRPQHF
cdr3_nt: TGTGCCAGCAGTGGCTCTCTAACAGTACGGCCCCAGCATTTT

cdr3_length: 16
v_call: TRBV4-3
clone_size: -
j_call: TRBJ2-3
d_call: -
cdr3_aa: CASSQVQGLSTDTQYF
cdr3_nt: TGCGCCAGCAGCCAAGTCCAAGGACTTAGCACAGATACGCAGTATTTT

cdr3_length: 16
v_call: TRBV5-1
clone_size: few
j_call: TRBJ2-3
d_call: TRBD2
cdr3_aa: CASSFSRTSGGDTQYF
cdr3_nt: TGCGCCAGCAGCTTTTCCAGGACTAGCGGGGGGGATACGCAGTATTTT

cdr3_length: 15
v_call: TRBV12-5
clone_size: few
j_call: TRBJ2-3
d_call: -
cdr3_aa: CASASSSAPTDTQYF
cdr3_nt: TGTGCTAGTGCCTCTTCTAGCGCCCCCACAGATACGCAGTATTTT

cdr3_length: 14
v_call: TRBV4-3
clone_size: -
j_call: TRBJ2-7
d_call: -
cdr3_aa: CASSQGTASYEQYF
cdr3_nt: TGCGCCAGCAGCCAAGGGACAGCCTCCTACGAGCAGTACTTC